These T cell receptor beta chains were read from a single sample in a study of T cell repertoires in cytomegalovirus infection. TCRdb recomputed calls from the reads with MiXCR, one row per CDR3 protein. The table shows some 480,000 distinct CDR3 sequences, with around 30% occurring only once. No cognate antigen is known for these TCRs. The sequenced sample was cultured PBMCs, obtained from culture after CMV antigen stimulation. The receptors were gathered from a human donor in good health (CMV status not recorded). Some clones in this sample may be carry-over from other donors' samples. CDR3s include the opening cysteine and the closing phenylalanine or tryptophan. D genes are given only for firm matches. Clone size is not always given. Where it is, it says once, few, many or a class for expanded clones.

V gene	D gene	clone size	J gene	CDR3 DNA	CDR3 protein
TRBV19	TRBD1	few	TRBJ1-1	TGTGCCAGTAGGCCTGCAGGGGGGGCGGCCACTGAAGCTTTCTTT	CASRPAGGAATEAFF
TRBV5-6	TRBD2	NA	TRBJ2-1	TGTGCCAGCAGCTCCGGGACTAGCGGGAGGAGCTCCTACAATGAGCAGTTCTTC	CASSSGTSGRSSYNEQFF
TRBV19	TRBD1	NA	TRBJ1-2	TGTGCCAGTAGTATGGGACAGATCTATGGCTACACCTTC	CASSMGQIYGYTF
TRBV5-4	NA	NA	TRBJ2-4	TGTGCCAGCAGCCTCTCGGTGGGGGCGAGCTCCAAAAACATTCAGTACTTC	CASSLSVGASSKNIQYF
TRBV14	NA	NA	TRBJ2-2	TGTGCCAGCAGCCAAGTAGGTCACTGGAACACCGGGGAGCTGTTTTTT	CASSQVGHWNTGELFF
TRBV20-1	NA	NA	TRBJ2-3	TGCAGTGCTAGTACCCCCCCAGGAGGGGGTAGCACAGATACGCAGTATTTT	CSASTPPGGGSTDTQYF
TRBV7-2	NA	few	TRBJ2-5	TGTGCCAGCAGTTGGTACCAAGAGACCCAGTACTTC	CASSWYQETQYF
TRBV7-2	TRBD1	NA	TRBJ1-2	TGTGCCAGCAGCCTCGGACAGGGACAATACTATGGCTACACCTTC	CASSLGQGQYYGYTF
TRBV7-8	NA	many	TRBJ1-2	TGTGCCAGCAGCCCGCGGCCCGGACCCTTTAACTATGGCTACACCTTC	CASSPRPGPFNYGYTF
TRBV6-2/TRBV6-3	TRBD1	NA	TRBJ2-7	TGTGCCAGCAGACGGCCCGGGACAGATAACTACTACGAGCAGTACTTC	CASRRPGTDNYYEQYF
TRBV7-2	TRBD2	many	TRBJ2-7	TGTGCCAGCAGCCCACGAGGGCTAGCGGGGGCCTACGAGCAGTACTTC	CASSPRGLAGAYEQYF
TRBV6-2/TRBV6-3	NA	few	TRBJ2-1	TGTGCCAGCATGAGTTCTAGGCCTGGGGGGAATGAGCAGTTCTTC	CASMSSRPGGNEQFF
TRBV24-1	TRBD1	NA	TRBJ1-1	TGTGCCACCAGTGAGGTAGGGACAGGGCGAGCTTTCTTT	CATSEVGTGRAFF
TRBV7-6	NA	NA	TRBJ2-3	TGTGCCAGCAGCTTTTCTGGGGGGCGGGATACGCAGTATTTT	CASSFSGGRDTQYF
TRBV4-3	NA	NA	TRBJ2-1	TGCGCCAGCAGCCAGGACTACCGGATGGGGCGCGAGCAGTTCTTC	CASSQDYRMGREQFF
TRBV6-2/TRBV6-3	TRBD1	NA	TRBJ2-2	TGTGCCAGCAGTTCGACAGGGGGGTCGAACACCGGGGAGCTGTTTTTT	CASSSTGGSNTGELFF
TRBV18	NA	NA	TRBJ2-5	TGTGCCAGCTCACCACCGTCCGGGTGGGAGACCCAGTACTTC	CASSPPSGWETQYF
TRBV12-3/TRBV12-4	NA	once	TRBJ1-2	TGTGCCAGCAACCGGGCCACAACCGGCTACACCTTC	CASNRATTGYTF
TRBV7-6	TRBD1	few	TRBJ2-2	TGTGCCAGCAGCTTAGTGGACAGGGGGATCGGGGAGCTGTTTTTT	CASSLVDRGIGELFF
TRBV19	NA	NA	TRBJ2-3	TGTGCCAGTAGTATGTTCGTAATCGTCGGGGGAGGCACAGATACGCAGTATTTT	CASSMFVIVGGGTDTQYF
TRBV9	NA	few	TRBJ2-3	TGTGCCAGCAGCGTAGGGAAAGATACGCAGTATTTT	CASSVGKDTQYF
TRBV25-1	TRBD1	NA	TRBJ1-5	TGTGCCAGCAGTGACACTTCGAGACAGGGATCTAGCCAGCCCCAGCATTTT	CASSDTSRQGSSQPQHF
TRBV3-1	NA	NA	TRBJ2-5	TGTGCCAGCAGTGTCGAGGGGGGCGAAGAGACCCAGTACTTT	CASSVEGGEETQYF
TRBV6-2/TRBV6-3	TRBD2	NA	TRBJ2-1	TGTGCCAGCAGTAACTCCGGTACTAGCGGGAGGGCCTTGGACTACAATGAGCAGTTCTTC	CASSNSGTSGRALDYNEQFF
TRBV7-2	NA	NA	TRBJ2-1	TGTGCCAGCAGCCCGATCACCGGGGCTAACGACAATGAGCAGTTCTTC	CASSPITGANDNEQFF
TRBV12-3/TRBV12-4	TRBD2	many	TRBJ2-1	TGTGCCAGCAGCTTGCGACTAGCGGGAGACAATGAGCAGTTCTTC	CASSLRLAGDNEQFF
TRBV12-3/TRBV12-4	TRBD1	NA	TRBJ2-1	TGTGCCAGCAGTCCCGGGACAGGGGTTCATGAGCAGTTCTTC	CASSPGTGVHEQFF
TRBV6-2/TRBV6-3	TRBD2	few	TRBJ2-2	TGTGCCAGCAGTCGCCTGGAGCGGGAAACCAACCGCGGAGTTTCCGGGGAGCTGTTTTTT	CASSRLERETNRGVSGELFF
TRBV27	NA	NA	TRBJ1-2	TGTGCCAGCTTCGGGGCTAACTATGGCTACACCTTC	CASFGANYGYTF
TRBV27	TRBD1	NA	TRBJ1-2	TGTGCCAGCAGTTCCACCGGGACAGGGTCGATCTTC	CASSSTGTGSIF
TRBV7-2	NA	many	TRBJ2-5	TGTGCCAGCAGCTTAGGGCACTTCGAAGAGACCCAGTACTTC	CASSLGHFEETQYF
TRBV6-5	TRBD1	NA	TRBJ1-2	TGTGCCAGCAGGGAACCGGGACAGGGATATGGCTACACCTTC	CASREPGQGYGYTF
TRBV7-9	TRBD2	few	TRBJ2-1	TGTGCCAGCAGCTTAGGTCGGCTAGCGGGAGGCTACAATGAGCAGTTCTTC	CASSLGRLAGGYNEQFF
TRBV6-6	NA	NA	TRBJ2-7	TGTGCCAGCAGTTACGACCGTTCCTACGAGCAGTACTTC	CASSYDRSYEQYF
TRBV6-5	NA	NA	TRBJ2-3	TGTGCCAGCAGTTACTCGTTCGGACAATTGGAGTATTTT	CASSYSFGQLEYF
TRBV6-6	NA	NA	TRBJ2-4	TGTGCCAGCAGTTACGTGTCCGCAACCGAAAACATTCAGTACTTC	CASSYVSATENIQYF
TRBV27	NA	NA	TRBJ1-2	TGTGCCAGCAGTTTGTCCGGGGCGGGAGGCTACACCTTC	CASSLSGAGGYTF
TRBV6-6	NA	NA	TRBJ2-1	TGTGCCAGCAGTTTCACCTCGGGAGCGACTATAACCAATGAGCAGTTCTTC	CASSFTSGATITNEQFF
TRBV4-1	TRBD2	NA	TRBJ2-2	TGCGCCAGCAGCCGATTGACTAGCCAGAACACCGGGGAGCTGTTTTTT	CASSRLTSQNTGELFF
TRBV7-8	TRBD2	many	TRBJ2-7	TGTGCCAGCAGCTGGACTAGGGACCCCGTCCACGAGCAGTACTTC	CASSWTRDPVHEQYF
TRBV7-9	TRBD2	NA	TRBJ2-1	TGTGCCAGCAGCTTATTAGGACTAGCGGGCGATGAGCAGTTCTTC	CASSLLGLAGDEQFF
TRBV28	NA	NA	TRBJ1-6	TGTGCCAGCAGTTTTCCCGGTCCGAATTCACCCCTCCACTTT	CASSFPGPNSPLHF
TRBV12-3/TRBV12-4	NA	NA	TRBJ1-2	TGTGCCAGCAGTTTAGGCCCAGGGATGAATGGCTACACCTTC	CASSLGPGMNGYTF
TRBV7-2	TRBD1	many	TRBJ1-6	TGTGCCAGCAGCTTAATCGGACAGGGAGGATCACCCCTCCACTTT	CASSLIGQGGSPLHF
TRBV28	NA	few	TRBJ2-3	TGTGCCAGCAGTCGGCGCCTAACTCCCACAATCCCGGCAGATACGCAGTATTTT	CASSRRLTPTIPADTQYF